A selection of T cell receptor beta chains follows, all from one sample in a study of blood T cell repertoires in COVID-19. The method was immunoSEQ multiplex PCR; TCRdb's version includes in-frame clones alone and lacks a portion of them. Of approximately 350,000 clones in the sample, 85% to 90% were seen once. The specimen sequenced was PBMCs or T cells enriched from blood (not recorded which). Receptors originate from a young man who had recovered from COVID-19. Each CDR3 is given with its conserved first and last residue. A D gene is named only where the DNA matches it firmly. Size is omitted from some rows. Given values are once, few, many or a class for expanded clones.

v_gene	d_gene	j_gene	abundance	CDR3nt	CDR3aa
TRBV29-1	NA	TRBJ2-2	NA	TGCAGCGTCCGAGGTGGCGGCACCGGGGAGCTGTTTTTT	CSVRGGGTGELFF
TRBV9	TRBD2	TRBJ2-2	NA	TGTGCCAGCAGCGCTAGCCGGACTAGCGGGAACACCGGGGAGCTGTTTTTT	CASSASRTSGNTGELFF
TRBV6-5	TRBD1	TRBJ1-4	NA	TGTGCCAGCAGTTACTCGCCCCAGGGGGTTGGTGAAAAACTGTTTTTT	CASSYSPQGVGEKLFF
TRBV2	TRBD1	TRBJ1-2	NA	TGTGCCAGCAGTGGGACAGGGGGCCGAGACGGCTACACCTTC	CASSGTGGRDGYTF
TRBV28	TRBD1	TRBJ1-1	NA	TGTGCCAGCAGCCCAGGGGGCACGGTCACTGAAGCTTTCTTT	CASSPGGTVTEAFF
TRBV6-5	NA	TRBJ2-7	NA	TGTGCCGGCCGACAGGGACTCACCTACGAGCAGTACTTC	CAGRQGLTYEQYF
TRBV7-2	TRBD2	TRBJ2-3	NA	TGTGCCAGCAGCTTAGTGGTAGCGGGGGGCCCTAGGGATACGCAGTATTTT	CASSLVVAGGPRDTQYF
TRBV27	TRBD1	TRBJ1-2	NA	TGTGCCAGCAGACAGGGGGTCCTCTATGGCTACACCTTC	CASRQGVLYGYTF
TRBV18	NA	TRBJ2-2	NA	TGTGCCAGCTCGTCACTGGACACCGGGGAGCTGTTTTTT	CASSSLDTGELFF
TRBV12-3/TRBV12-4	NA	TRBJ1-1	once	TGTGCCAGCAGTTTAACCTTGTTTCGCGGAGCTTTCTTT	CASSLTLFRGAFF
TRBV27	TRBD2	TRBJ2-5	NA	TGTGCCAGCAGTCCACGGACTAGCGGTACCCAGTACTTC	CASSPRTSGTQYF
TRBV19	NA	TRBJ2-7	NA	TGTGCCAGTAGTATTTTGTCAGGGCCGCCTTACGAGCAGTACTTC	CASSILSGPPYEQYF
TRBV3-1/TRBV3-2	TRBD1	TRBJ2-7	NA	TGTGCCAGCAGCCAAGGACGGCAGGGGGCTAATGAGCAGTACTTC	CASSQGRQGANEQYF
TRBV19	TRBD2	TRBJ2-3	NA	TGTGCCAGTAGTATCTCAAGCGGGGGGGCAACAGATACGCAGTATTTT	CASSISSGGATDTQYF
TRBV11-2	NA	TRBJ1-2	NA	TGTGCCAGCAGCTTAGCGGGCGCGGGCTATGGCTACACCTTC	CASSLAGAGYGYTF
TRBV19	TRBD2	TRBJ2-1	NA	TGTGCCAGTAGTATGCGCGGGACTAGCGGGGTGGCCGCTGAGCAGTTCTTC	CASSMRGTSGVAAEQFF
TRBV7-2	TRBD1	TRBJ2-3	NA	TGTGCCAGCAGCTTACCGGTTCGACAGGGGGCTACGGACGCAGATACGCAGTATTTT	CASSLPVRQGATDADTQYF
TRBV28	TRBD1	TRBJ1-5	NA	TGTGCCAGCAGTTTACCGGGACAGGGCGGTCAGCCCCAGCATTTT	CASSLPGQGGQPQHF
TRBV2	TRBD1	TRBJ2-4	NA	TGTGCCAGGACTGACAGGGACGGGGTTCAGTACTTC	CARTDRDGVQYF
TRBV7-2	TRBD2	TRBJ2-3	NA	TGTGCCAGCAGCCCGCTAGCGGGAGGTTCAGATACGCAGTATTTT	CASSPLAGGSDTQYF
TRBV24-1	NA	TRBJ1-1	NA	TGTGCCACCAGTGATTTAGGGGGTAGGGCTTTCTTT	CATSDLGGRAFF
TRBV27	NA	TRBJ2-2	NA	TGTGCCACCTCAACCGGGACAGCAGCGGGAGAGACCACCGGGGAGCTGTTTTTT	CATSTGTAAGETTGELFF
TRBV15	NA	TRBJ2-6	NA	TGTGCCACCAGCAGAAGGGGTTCTGGGGCCAACGTCCTGACTTTC	CATSRRGSGANVLTF
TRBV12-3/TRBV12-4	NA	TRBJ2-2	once	TGTGCCAGCAGTCCCGAGGATGGCGGGGAGCTGTTTTTT	CASSPEDGGELFF
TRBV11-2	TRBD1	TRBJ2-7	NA	TGTGCCAGCAGCGCCGGGACAGGGGGCTCTTACGAGCAGTACTTC	CASSAGTGGSYEQYF
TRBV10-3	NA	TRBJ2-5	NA	TGTGCCATCAGCCCGCAACCAGGAAACCCGCAAGAGACCCAGTACTTC	CAISPQPGNPQETQYF
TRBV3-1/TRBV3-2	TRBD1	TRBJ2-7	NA	TGTGCCAGCAGCGACCCGGGACAGGGTTTTGGTAGGTACGAGCAGTACTTC	CASSDPGQGFGRYEQYF
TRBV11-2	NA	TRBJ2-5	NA	TGTGCCAGCAGCCCAAGATCCCTGGCGGGCCGGTTAGAGACCCAGTACTTC	CASSPRSLAGRLETQYF
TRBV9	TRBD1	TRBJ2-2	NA	TGTGCCAGCAGCCTTACCCAGGGGGCGAATGCCGGGGAGCTGTTTTTT	CASSLTQGANAGELFF
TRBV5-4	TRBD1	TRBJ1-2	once	TGTGCCAGCAGCTGGGGACAGGGCATCTACACCTTC	CASSWGQGIYTF
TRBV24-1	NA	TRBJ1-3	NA	TGTGCCACCAGTGATTCGAGGGCCGGAAACACCATATATTTT	CATSDSRAGNTIYF
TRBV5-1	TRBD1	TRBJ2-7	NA	TGCGCCAGCGGACCTGGACAGGGGGCTTTCTACGAGCAGTACTTC	CASGPGQGAFYEQYF
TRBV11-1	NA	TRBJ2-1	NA	TGTGCCAGCAGCTTAGCCCTTTACAATGAGCAGTTCTTC	CASSLALYNEQFF
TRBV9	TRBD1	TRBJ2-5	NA	TGTGCCAGCAGCGTCACCGGGACAGGGGCTTTCGAGACCCAGTACTTC	CASSVTGTGAFETQYF
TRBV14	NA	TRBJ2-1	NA	TGTGCCAGCAGCTACAGGCCGGGACTCCCCTACAATGAGCAGTTCTTC	CASSYRPGLPYNEQFF
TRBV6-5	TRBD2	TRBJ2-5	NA	TGTGCCAGCAGTTACAAGCGGGGGGGCCGTGAGACCCAGTACTTC	CASSYKRGGRETQYF
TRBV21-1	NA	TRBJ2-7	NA	TGTGCCAGCCGGAGACAGGTCCGGTTAGAGCAGTACTTC	CASRRQVRLEQYF
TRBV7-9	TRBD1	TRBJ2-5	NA	TGTGCCACTCAAGCCGGGACAGGACAACCAGAGACCCAGTACTTC	CATQAGTGQPETQYF
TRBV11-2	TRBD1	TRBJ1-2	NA	TGTGCCAGCAGCCGGACGGGACAGGGTTCCGGCTACACCTTC	CASSRTGQGSGYTF
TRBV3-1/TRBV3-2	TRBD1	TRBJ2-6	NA	TGTGCCAGCAGCGACAGGGCTGGGGCCAACGTCCTGACTTTC	CASSDRAGANVLTF
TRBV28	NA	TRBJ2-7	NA	TGTGCCAGCAGTTTATGGGACAGCTACGAGCAGTACTTC	CASSLWDSYEQYF
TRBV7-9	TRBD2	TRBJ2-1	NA	TGTGCCAGCAGCTCCCCCCATGGCGGGAGGTCCTACAATGAGCAGTTCTTC	CASSSPHGGRSYNEQFF
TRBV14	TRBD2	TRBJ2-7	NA	TGTGCCAGCAGCCAGCGCGGGACTAGCTCCTACGAGCAGTACTTC	CASSQRGTSSYEQYF
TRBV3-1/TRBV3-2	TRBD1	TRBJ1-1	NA	TGTGCCAGCAGGAAACAGCAGGGGGCGAGTACTGAAGCTTTCTTT	CASRKQQGASTEAFF
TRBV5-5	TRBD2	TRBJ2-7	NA	TGTGCCAGCAGCTTGGTTTCTAGCGGGAGTAGATCCTTCATGGGCGAGCAGTACTTC	CASSLVSSGSRSFMGEQYF
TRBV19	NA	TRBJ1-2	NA	TGTGCCAGTAAGGAGGGCGGCGGTCATGGCTACACCTTC	CASKEGGGHGYTF
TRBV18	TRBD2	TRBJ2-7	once	TGTGCCAGCTCACCGCAGACTAGCGGGGGACTTACCTACGAGCAGTACTTC	CASSPQTSGGLTYEQYF
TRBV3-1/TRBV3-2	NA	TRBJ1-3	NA	TGTGCCAGCAGCCGGAAGCGTGTAGGAAGGTGCCTGAGTGGAAACACCATATATTTT	CASSRKRVGRCLSGNTIYF
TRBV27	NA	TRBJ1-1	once	TGTGCCAGCAGAAAAGGGGGACCGAACACTGAAGCTTTCTTT	CASRKGGPNTEAFF
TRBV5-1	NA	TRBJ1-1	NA	TGCGCCAGCAGCTTGGTAGGGAGTGACACTGAAGCTTTCTTT	CASSLVGSDTEAFF
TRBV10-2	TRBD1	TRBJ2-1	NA	TGCGCCAGCAGTGGACAGGGGGGCAATGAGCAGTTCTTC	CASSGQGGNEQFF
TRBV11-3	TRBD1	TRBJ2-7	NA	TGTGCCAGCAGCCCAGGGACAGGGGTTACCTACGAGCAGTACTTC	CASSPGTGVTYEQYF
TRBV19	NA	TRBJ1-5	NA	TGTGCCAGTAGTATCTTCCAGGCCCCAGGGCAGCCCCAGCATTTT	CASSIFQAPGQPQHF
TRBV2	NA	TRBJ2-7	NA	TGTGCCAGCAACGATTTGGAGGGTCCTACCCGGGGCGAGCAGTACTTC	CASNDLEGPTRGEQYF
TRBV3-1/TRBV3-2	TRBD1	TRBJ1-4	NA	TGTGCCAGCAGCCAAGATGGGAACAGGGGGGGAAATGAAAAACTGTTTTTT	CASSQDGNRGGNEKLFF
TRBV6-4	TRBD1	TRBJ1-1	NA	TGTGCCAGCAAGGGGAGGACAGGGGACCCTGAAGCTTTCTTT	CASKGRTGDPEAFF
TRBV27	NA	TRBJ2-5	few	TGTGCCAGCAAGCGGCAAGAGACCCAGTACTTC	CASKRQETQYF
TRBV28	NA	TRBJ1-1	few	TGTGCCAGCAGCCTCCCCTATTCAGGGGCCCAAGAAGCTTTCTTT	CASSLPYSGAQEAFF
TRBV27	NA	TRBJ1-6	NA	TGTGCCAGCAGTTTAATGAGTAATTCACCCCTCCACTTT	CASSLMSNSPLHF
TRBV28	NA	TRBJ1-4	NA	TGTGCCAGCAGTCTGGATGACAGGGAAAAACTGTTTTTT	CASSLDDREKLFF